The subject of this entry is one T cell receptor (beta chain). Its antigen target is currently unknown. One base away there is no much larger clone; base qualities are not given. V loses 3 bases of germline sequence and J loses 7 bases, and the interval between the two ends is 12 bases. CDR3 length: 13 amino acids, cysteine to phenylalanine. Left in the record is the CDR3 DNA by itself, 39 bases read in frame from the first base. The germline V gene sets CDR1 to MDHEN and CDR2 to SYDVKM. The Qiagen DNeasy Blood and Tissue Kit was used to extract total genomic DNA from the purified CD4+ T cells. Using immunoSEQ immunosequencing protocols, the TCRbeta CDR3 region, as defined by IMGT, was amplified and sequenced. As for the original processing: The immunoSEQ service preprocessed the raw sequence data to correct PCR and sequencing errors. Data were loaded into the immunoSEQ Analyzer and further analyzed with VDJtools v1.0.7. Patient-control differences were tested with the paired Wilcoxon signed-rank test. TCRdb holds this immuneACCESS table with in-frame rearrangements only. Some clones are missing; in checked studies, unresolved V genes explain under half, and the rest has no known cause. For V, J and clone size, that table is used; D and trimming come from the DNA. The sample table shows tens of thousands of clones, and around 87% are seen once. Around 4.9% of the sample is held by the ten biggest clonotypes.

The sample is drawn from a study of untreated major depressive disorder (dated by TCRdb to between 2017 and 2018). A note on the overall study: The study was a cross-sectional case-control comparison of T cell phenotype and TCR repertoire between antidepressant-free major depressive disorder patients and individually matched non-depressed controls. The TCRbeta sequencing followed up on differences in Vbeta 5.1, Vbeta 11 and Vbeta 22 usage that flow cytometry had shown in the whole cohort. Results and caveats for the whole study, not just this receptor: The sequencing comparisons used one-tailed planned tests on only three preselected Vbeta families. Because of the strict matching and exclusion criteria, the study sample was comparatively small, which limits how generalizable the findings are. Higher TRBV05-01 (Vbeta 5.1) usage among CD4+ T cells of depressed patients compared with controls was confirmed by sequencing, with p = 0.040 in a one-tailed test. In every sequenced subject, the top five TRBV05-01 clones were all identified as private clones. In the sequencing data, TRBV25-01 and TRBV02-01 usage matched the flow-cytometry pattern without reaching statistical significance.

For sex, age, current smoking status and body mass index, every depressed patient had a pairwise-matched non-depressed control. European descent was reported for all participants. Controls had no mood disorder either currently or in their lifetime and had a Quick Inventory of Depressive Symptoms-Self Report score of 5 or lower. Participants were excluded if they had major medical conditions, Axis I/II comorbidities, regular medication or illicit drug use, or weekly alcohol intake above 100 g. Around 28 ml of peripheral blood was collected from each participant into EDTA tubes. Thawed PBMCs underwent magnetic negative selection with the BD IMag Human CD4 T Lymphocyte Enrichment Set to purify CD4+ T cells. Flow cytometry confirmed that the CD4+ enrichment method typically gave 85% to 95% purity. TCRbeta sequencing was performed on a subgroup of five case-control pairs selected blind to chemokine receptor expression and flow-cytometric repertoire skewing results. Every blood sample was taken in the morning at 8:00 a.m., and Ficoll-Hypaque gradient centrifugation was used to isolate PBMCs. PBMCs were gradually cooled to -80 degrees C for cryopreservation and then kept in liquid nitrogen until assay.

The TCR comes from a woman aged 25 to 39 in good health. This chain joins TRBV28 to TRBJ1-2; TRBD1 is perhaps the D gene, given 5 matching bases. Input material: CD4+ T cells from PBMCs. The DNA sequence follows: TGTGCCAGCAGTTTTGGGGGAGTTGGTGGCTACACCTTC. Its amino acids are CASSFGGVGGYTF.